The 19 T cell receptor beta chains below come from one sample, sequenced in a study of chemoradiotherapy in HPV16-positive cancers. The table came from immunoSEQ multiplex PCR; TCRdb's copy has only in-frame clones and leaves some out. The data hold more than 9,500 clones, with roughly 78% observed a single time. The biological material was taken from a patient who underwent chemoradiotherapy. The receptors here all came from a human donor with HPV-associated anogenital cancer.

V is TRBV9 and J is TRBJ2-3; D call uncertain. Trimming stripped 4 bases from V and 3 bases from J, with 6 bases between. Per the germline V gene, CDR1 is SGDLS and CDR2 is YYNGEE. This CDR3 has 12 residues. The CDR3 loop reads CASSPHTDTQYF. The CDR3 DNA reads TGTGCCAGCAGCCCACATACAGATACGCAGTATTTT.

The rearrangement uses TRBV19 and TRBJ2-3; 7 bases are a match to TRBD2. Germline CDR1 and CDR2: LNHDA and SQIVND (reference sequence). CDR3 length: 15 amino acids. The J segment lost 0 bases and the V segment lost 7 bases, leaving 7 bases of the junction unmatched. CDR3 loop: CASNPGGPSTDTQYF. The DNA of the CDR3 is TGTGCCAGTAATCCGGGGGGACCTAGCACAGATACGCAGTATTTT. The whole variable domain, remainder taken from reference TRBV19 and TRBJ2-3, is DGGITQSPKYLFRKEGQNVTLSCEQNLNHDAMYWYRQDPGQGLRLIYYSQIVNDFQKGDIAEGYSVSREKKESFPLTVTSAQKNPTAFYLCASNPGGPSTDTQYFGPGTRLTVL.

CDR3 DNA sequence: TGTGCCAGCAGCGGAACGCCCTCCGCCCCGCACGGGGAGCTGTTTTTT. The encoded protein is CASSGTPSAPHGELFF. The J gene is TRBJ2-2, the V gene TRBV9; D is ambiguous. The CDR3 is made up of 16 amino acids. Per germline, CDR1 SGDLS and CDR2 YYNGEE. Trimming removed 3 bases from V and 7 bases from J, with 19 bases in between.

A single count supports this clone. The chain links TRBV9 to TRBJ2-7, with D perhaps TRBD1 (5 bases). V dropped 0 bases and J dropped 7 bases, with 14 bases sitting between them. The V gene's germline CDR1 is SGDLS and CDR2 YYNGEE. The CDR3 contains 14 residues. In nucleotides, the CDR3 is TGTGCCAGCAGCGTAGGGACACCTTCCCGGGAGCAGTACTTC. Translating gives CASSVGTPSREQYF.

This sequence joins TRBV9 and TRBJ2-2, with 7 bases matching TRBD2. The trim removed 3 bases at V and 6 bases at J, leaving 14 bases unmatched. CDR3 length equals 17 residues. Germline CDR1 SGDLS, CDR2 YYNGEE. The DNA of the CDR3 is TGTGCCAGCAGCGCACCGACGAGGACTAGTAACCCCGGGGAGCTGTTTTTT. As protein: CASSAPTRTSNPGELFF.

The chain employs TRBV19 and TRBJ1-5; unclear D gene. Germline CDR1 and CDR2: LNHDA and SQIVND (reference sequence). Trimming shortened V by 9 bases and J by 4 bases, and 10 bases separated the two germline ends. The CDR3 extends over 12 amino acids. The CDR3 region is CASQILNQPQHF. CDR3 DNA: TGTGCCAGCCAAATATTGAATCAGCCCCAGCATTTT.

In its sample, this clone was seen once. The chain recombines TRBV19 with TRBJ2-5, with 11 bases fitting TRBD1. Germline-derived CDR1 and CDR2 are LNHDA and SQIVND (reference sequence). V lost 5 bases and J lost 9; bases outside the gene matches: 8. The CDR3 sequence is 14 residues long. The CDR3, as DNA: TGTGCCAGTAGTCGACCGGACAGGGGGCTCGCCCAGTACTTC. Its protein is CASSRPDRGLAQYF.

This clone was detected only once. This chain uses TRBV28 with TRBJ2-7, with D perhaps matching TRBD1 (6 bases). The CDR3 is 13 amino acids. Trimming took off 2 bases at V and 6 bases at J, with 11 bases between the two ends. Germline V lookup: CDR1 MDHEN, CDR2 SYDVKM. The CDR3 loop is CASSLTRGREQYF. DNA of the CDR3: TGTGCCAGCAGTTTAACCAGGGGACGCGAGCAGTACTTC.

The chain recombines TRBV18 with TRBJ2-1; TRBD2 matches at 7 bases. The CDR3 totals 16 residues. V trimming: 3 bases; J trimming: 9 bases; junction bases outside the gene matches: 14. Germline CDR1 and CDR2: KGHSH and LQKENI. The CDR3 region is CASSPSGPGGRGEQFF. The CDR3 DNA follows: TGTGCCAGCTCACCCTCCGGGCCCGGGGGGAGAGGTGAGCAGTTCTTC.

This chain links TRBV6-5 with TRBJ1-4; D not resolved. V lost 0 bases and J 5 bases, leaving 13 bases between the germline ends. Germline V gene sequence: CDR1 MNHEY, CDR2 SVGAGI. The CDR3 runs to 16 residues. CDR3 residues: CASSYSRHPVNEKLFF. CDR3 DNA sequence: TGTGCCAGCAGTTACTCTCGACACCCGGTCAATGAAAAACTGTTTTTT.

This clone was counted only a few times. The CDR3 region has the DNA TGTGCCAGAAGCTTGGGGGACAGGGGTTACAATGAGCAGTTCTTC. Translating gives CARSLGDRGYNEQFF. The V and J genes are TRBV5-3 and TRBJ2-1; 10 nucleotides align to TRBD1. TRBV5-3 is labeled an ORF, and its function is uncertain. V shed 0 bases, J shed 4 bases, and the junction held 1 base outside the gene matches. CDR3 length: 15 residues.

This chain uses TRBV6-4 with TRBJ1-1; no reliable D call. Trimming took 5 bases from V and 3 from J, leaving 13 bases between them. The length of the CDR3 is 14 residues. Germline-derived CDR1 and CDR2 are MRHNA and SNTAGT. The CDR3 DNA is TGTGCCAGCAGTCGAACGGTTGGGGACACTGAAGCTTTCTTT. It codes for CASSRTVGDTEAFF.

The V and J genes are TRBV10-3 and TRBJ1-3; D unclear. V was cut by 11 bases and J by 0 bases, with 11 bases left in between. CDR1 and CDR2 (germline): ENHRY, SYGVKD. The CDR3 has 13 amino acids. CDR3 sequence reads: CAASQSSGNTIYF. The CDR3 region has the DNA TGTGCCGCTTCCCAAAGCTCTGGAAACACCATATATTTT.

V usage is TRBV6-5 and J usage is TRBJ1-5; 8 nucleotides line up with TRBD1. CDR3 length: 13 amino acids. Germline values: CDR1 MNHEY, CDR2 SVGAGI. With V trimmed by 6 bases and J by 2 bases, 0 bases remained unmatched. CDR3 DNA sequence: TGTGCCAGCAGGACAGGGGGCAATCAGCCCCAGCATTTT. Protein product: CASRTGGNQPQHF.

This clone was seen a handful of times. V usage is TRBV2 and J usage is TRBJ2-7, with D possibly being TRBD1 (5 bases). In germline, CDR1 is SNHLY, CDR2 FYNNEI. V lost 6 bases and J lost 5, with 11 bases in between. This CDR3 region has 12 residues. CDR3 sequence: CASSTTGNEQYF. For the CDR3, the DNA is TGTGCCAGCAGCACTACAGGTAACGAGCAGTACTTC.

Only a few counts were recorded for this clone. V usage is TRBV7-2 and J usage is TRBJ1-1; weak D call: TRBD1 (6 bases). V gave up 5 bases and J gave up 4 bases, with 11 bases separating them. The CDR3 is 13 residues long. Germline values: CDR1 SGHTA, CDR2 FQGNSA. DNA for the CDR3: TGTGCCAGCAGCCTACACAGGGCCACTGAAGCTTTCTTT. It translates to CASSLHRATEAFF.

In DNA form, the CDR3 reads TGTGCCAGTACCAGGGTCGAGGCCCCATCGGGAGCTTTCTTT. Its translation is CASTRVEAPSGAFF. V gene TRBV19 combines with J gene TRBJ1-1; D possibly corresponds to TRBD1 (5 bases). The CDR3 consists of 14 residues. The V gene lost 7 bases and the J gene lost 10 bases, with 22 bases spanning the gap. Looked up from germline, CDR1 is LNHDA and CDR2 is SQIVND (reference sequence).

This chain uses TRBV7-2 with TRBJ1-2; D uncertain. Germline V gene data show CDR1 as SGHTA and CDR2 as FQGNSA. Between the trimmed V and J ends, which lost 2 bases and 4 bases, there was a span of 11 bases. The CDR3 runs to 14 residues. The CDR3 region is CASSLLLAGYGYTF. CDR3 nucleotides: TGTGCCAGCAGCTTACTTTTGGCGGGCTATGGCTACACCTTC.

This clone was counted once. This chain uses TRBV6-1 with TRBJ1-2, with D perhaps TRBD1 (6 bases). The CDR3 spans 13 residues. The germline gives CDR1 MNHNS, CDR2 SASEGT. Trimming removed 6 bases from V and 4 bases from J, with 12 bases in between. Here the CDR3 DNA reads TGTGCCAGCAGATTTCAGGGGCCCTATGGCTACACCTTC. Its protein product is CASRFQGPYGYTF.